The present T cell receptor (beta chain) was sequenced within a study of a mutant IDH1 vaccine in newly diagnosed glioma. Study at large: Beginning 4-6 weeks after radiotherapy alone, or with temozolomide cycles, vaccination took place. Visit V12 was conducted at week 35 as the safety follow-up. Visit V13 came later, at week 47.

A note on this clone: The antigen is unknown.

Trimming cost V 5 bases and J 6 bases, with 14 bases left between them. From germline, CDR1 is MDHEN and CDR2 SYDVKM. This CDR3 region has 14 residues. Produced via immunoSEQ multiplex PCR; TCRdb's table is partial and in-frame only. The table has 40,000 to 55,000 clones, over 60% seen once. This sample's time point: week 35, safety follow-up. Doses comprised 300 ug of mutant IDH1 20-mer peptide each, plus topical imiquimod. In weeks 1, 3, 5, 7, 11, 15, 19 and 23, patients were vaccinated. The sample here was PBMCs, taken from a glioma patient whose treatment included an IDH1 peptide vaccine. This clonotype was obtained from a man aged 40-49 years with glioma. V usage is TRBV28 and J usage is TRBJ2-1; maybe TRBD2 (5 bases). The CDR3 DNA sequence: TGTGCCAGCAGTCGAGAGGGCGGCTTCAATGAGCAGTTCTTC. This translates into CASSREGGFNEQFF. Supplemented by reference TRBV28 and TRBJ2-1, the full variable domain reads DVKVTQSSRYLVKRTGEKVFLECVQDMDHENMFWYRQDPGLGLRLIYFSYDVKMKEKGDIPEGYSVSREKKERFSLILESASTNQTSMYLCASSREGGFNEQFFGPGTRLTVL.